What follows are 22 T cell receptor beta chains derived from one specimen sequenced in a study of T cells in Graves' hyperthyroidism and ophthalmopathy (dated by TCRdb to the late 2010s). The library was produced with multiplex PCR. This sample was sequenced with an Illumina HiSeq 2000. The TCR beta CDR3 regions were amplified from RNA transcripts. The first round of RT-PCR for the TCR CDR3 was performed with the HTBI primer set and the Qiagen OneStep RT-PCR kit. TCRdb passed the public sequencing reads through fastp at Q25 and MiXCR, retaining productive beta sequences. CDR3 protein sequences are deduplicated, and each keeps its most common genes and DNA. The sample includes 300,000 to 400,000 distinct CDR3 sequences, with 14% observed a single time. 15% to 20% of the sample is in the top ten clones. Sequenced input: blood. The source is a woman younger than 45 with Graves' ophthalmopathy.

The table lists this clonotype with many counts. The rearrangement joins TRBV12-3 or TRBV12-4 to TRBJ1-2; maybe TRBD1 (6 bases). V lost 3 bases and J lost 2, with 7 bases in between. The CDR3 totals 13 residues. Written as DNA, the CDR3 is TGTGCCAGCAGTTTTGGACAGAACTATGGCTACACCTTC. It is translated as CASSFGQNYGYTF.

This clonotype was seen ten or more times. The V gene is TRBV7-2, the J gene TRBJ2-1; D is uncertain. The CDR3 is made up of 11 amino acids. The germline V gene encodes CDR1 SGHTA and CDR2 FQGNSA. Trimming cost V 3 bases and J 9 bases, with 6 bases left between them. For the CDR3, the DNA is TGTGCCAGCAGCTTCTCTCGTGAGCAGTTCTTC. Translated, it gives CASSFSREQFF. The whole variable domain, remainder taken from reference TRBV7-2 and TRBJ2-1, is GAGVSQSPSNKVTEKGKDVELRCDPISGHTALYWYRQSLGQGLEFLIYFQGNSAPDKSGLPSDRFSAERTGGSVSTLTIQRTQQEDSAVYLCASSFSREQFFGPGTRLTVL.

This clonotype was seen ten or more times. The chain links TRBV18 to TRBJ2-3; D perhaps matches TRBD2 (5 bases). The V gene lost 4 bases and the J gene lost 3 bases, with 11 bases spanning the gap. Germline V lookup: CDR1 KGHSH, CDR2 LQKENI. This CDR3 contains 14 residues. This CDR3 reads CASSLLPGTDTQYF. The CDR3 DNA sequence: TGTGCCAGCTCACTCCTCCCGGGAACAGATACGCAGTATTTT.

This clonotype was seen repeatedly, ten times or more. This chain joins TRBV7-9 and TRBJ2-1, with D possibly being TRBD2 (6 bases). Trimming left V 6 bases short and J 7 bases short, with 7 bases between. The CDR3 totals 11 residues. Germline CDR1 reads SEHNR; CDR2 reads FQNEAQ (reference sequence). The CDR3 sequence is CASRGGNEQFF. The CDR3 DNA follows: TGTGCCAGCAGAGGAGGGAATGAGCAGTTCTTC.

This clonotype was counted at least ten times. The chain carries TRBV5-1 and TRBJ2-3; no clear D. The CDR3 runs to 14 residues. Per the germline V gene, CDR1 is SGHRS and CDR2 is YFSETQ. Trimming stripped 2 bases from V and 4 bases from J, with 11 bases between. Here the CDR3 DNA reads TGCGCCAGCAGCTTAGGAGAGCGCGCAGATACGCAGTATTTT. This encodes CASSLGERADTQYF.

This clonotype appeared many times. The CDR3 DNA reads as TGTGCCAGCAGCGTAGTCCGAGCCACTGAAGCTTTCTTT. Translated, it gives CASSVVRATEAFF. V is TRBV9 and J is TRBJ1-1, with no clear D. This CDR3 has 13 residues. Looked up from germline, CDR1 is SGDLS and CDR2 is YYNGEE. Trimming took 0 bases from V and 4 from J, leaving 7 bases between them.

There are a few counts of this clonotype. The chain has TRBV12-3 or TRBV12-4 and TRBJ1-5; no definite D call. Trimming stripped 2 bases from V and 7 bases from J, with 6 bases between. The CDR3 contains 12 residues. The CDR3 sequence is CASSLSPQPQHF. The CDR3, as DNA: TGTGCCAGCAGTTTATCTCCGCAGCCCCAGCATTTT.

This clonotype came up many times. One end of the junction fails to match germline, which may point to a read error. The chain combines TRBV5-1 with TRBJ1-5, with 7 bases fitting TRBD1. The germline CDR1 and CDR2 sequences are SGHRS and YFSETQ. The CDR3 sequence is 15 residues long. CDR3 sequence: CASSLDGDRVQPQHF. The CDR3 coding sequence is TGCGCCAGCAGTTTGGATGGAGACAGGGTTCAGCCCCAGCATTTT. Looking up the rest from reference TRBV5-1 and TRBJ1-5 gives the full variable domain: KAGVTQTPRYLIKTRGQQVTLSCSPISGHRSVSWYQQTPGQGLQFLFEYFSETQRNKGNFPGRFSGRQFSNSRSEMNVSTLELGDSALYLCASSLDGDRVQPQHFGDGTRLSIL.

At least ten counts were recorded for this clonotype. The genes are TRBV20-1 and TRBJ2-7, with D tentatively TRBD1 or TRBD2 (5 bases each). Looked up from germline, CDR1 is DFQATT and CDR2 is SNEGSKA (reference sequence). Trimming pared 0 bases from V and 7 bases from J, leaving 13 bases between. The CDR3 loop spans 13 amino acids. The CDR3: CSARDGTFREQYF. The CDR3 nucleotides read TGCAGTGCTAGAGACGGGACGTTTCGGGAGCAGTACTTC.

There are many counts of this clonotype. V usage is TRBV7-8 and J usage is TRBJ2-5, with 7 bases fitting TRBD1. This CDR3 region has 14 residues. V shed 1 base, J shed 2 bases, and the junction held 1 base outside the gene matches. In germline, CDR1 is SGHVS, CDR2 FQNEAQ. CDR3 coding DNA: TGTGCCAGCAGCTTAGTCAGGGGGCAAGAGACCCAGTACTTC. The encoded protein is CASSLVRGQETQYF.

This clonotype has ten or more counts. This chain connects TRBV10-1 to TRBJ2-2, with D possibly matching TRBD2 (5 bases). V dropped 3 bases and J dropped 6 bases, with 11 bases sitting between them. The length of the CDR3 is 14 residues. Germline assignment: CDR1 WNHNN and CDR2 SYGVQD (reference sequence). In DNA, the CDR3 is TGCGCCAGCAGTGAAGGACTTCCTCCCGGGGAGCTGTTTTTT. Protein: CASSEGLPPGELFF.

This clonotype was recorded at least ten times. CDR3 protein: CAWTGVTGGWETQYF. The CDR3, as DNA: TGTGCCTGGACCGGAGTAACAGGGGGTTGGGAGACCCAGTACTTC. J is TRBJ2-5 and V is TRBV30; TRBD1 matches 8 bases. Per germline, CDR1 GTSNPN and CDR2 SVGIG (reference sequence). The V and J ends lost 4 bases and 5 bases, in that order; junction bases with no gene match: 12. The CDR3 has 15 residues.

The chain carries TRBV9 and TRBJ2-1, with D possibly TRBD1 on 5 matching bases. This CDR3 region has 16 residues. V lost 5 bases, J lost 3 bases, and 18 bases lay in between. Germline V gene lookup returns CDR1 SGDLS and CDR2 YYNGEE. CDR3 nucleotides: TGTGCCAGCAGTCATAGTAGGGGTAGTCTCTACAATGAGCAGTTCTTC. Its protein product is CASSHSRGSLYNEQFF.

This clonotype was counted ten times or more. The J gene is TRBJ2-7, the V gene TRBV27, with D unclear. The CDR3 extends over 14 amino acids. The germline V and J ends were trimmed by 0 bases and 5 bases, with 11 bases remaining between them. From germline, CDR1 is MNHEY and CDR2 SMNVEV (reference sequence). CDR3 in amino acids: CASSLSRKSDEQYF. CDR3 in DNA: TGTGCCAGCAGTTTATCGCGGAAGAGCGACGAGCAGTACTTC.

This clonotype was observed many times. V is TRBV28 and J is TRBJ2-3; 7 bases line up with TRBD1. The germline V gene encodes CDR1 MDHEN and CDR2 SYDVKM. The CDR3 has 14 residues. V shed 1 base and J 3 bases; nucleotides not matched to a gene: 1. As DNA, the CDR3 is TGTGCCAGCAGTTTATTGGGACAGACAGATACGCAGTATTTT. Its translation is CASSLLGQTDTQYF.

This clonotype was found a few times. This sequence joins TRBV20-1 and TRBJ1-2; TRBD1 is a possible D gene (5 bases). The CDR3 runs 14 residues. Trimming removed 2 bases at V and 2 bases at J, with 12 bases between. CDR1 is DFQATT, CDR2 SNEGSKA, per germline (reference sequence). This CDR3 reads CSARPGTFNYGYTF. For the CDR3, the DNA is TGCAGTGCTAGACCCGGGACGTTCAACTATGGCTACACCTTC.

The chain uses TRBV20-1 and TRBJ1-6; D may be TRBD1 (6 bases). Per germline, CDR1 DFQATT and CDR2 SNEGSKA (reference sequence). The CDR3 totals 15 residues. V was trimmed by 4 bases and J by 8 bases, leaving 18 bases between them. The CDR3 protein is CSATLLTGEDSPLHF. CDR3 in DNA: TGCAGTGCTACTCTACTGACAGGAGAGGATTCACCCCTCCACTTT.

Ten or more counts support this clonotype. The chain uses TRBV10-3 and TRBJ1-1, with D possibly being TRBD1 (5 bases). The V and J ends lost 6 bases and 7 bases respectively, with 18 bases between them. CDR1 is ENHRY and CDR2 is SYGVKD in the germline V gene. The CDR3 is 14 residues long. This chain's CDR3 is CAISEGPEKNEAFF. Written as DNA, the CDR3 is TGTGCCATCAGCGAGGGACCGGAGAAAAATGAAGCTTTCTTT.

The chain joins TRBV9 to TRBJ2-1; no reliable D call. The J call may be wrong; the DNA end is better matched by TRBJ2-7. There are 12 residues in the CDR3. Germline V gene data show CDR1 as SGDLS and CDR2 as YYNGEE. The CDR3: CASSSQNNEQYF. DNA of the CDR3: TGTGCCAGCAGCTCCCAGAACAATGAGCAGTACTTC.

This clonotype showed up many times. This sequence joins TRBV28 and TRBJ1-5, with a weak D call TRBD1 (6 bases). Trimming pared 6 bases from V and 0 bases from J, leaving 12 bases between. Per the germline V gene, CDR1 is MDHEN and CDR2 is SYDVKM. The CDR3 length is 15 residues. The CDR3 protein is CASSPGTHSNQPQHF. The CDR3 DNA sequence: TGTGCCAGCAGCCCAGGGACACATAGCAATCAGCCCCAGCATTTT.

This clonotype was found many times. The chain recombines TRBV27 with TRBJ1-6, with TRBD1 identical over 7 bases. V shed 3 bases and J 7 bases; nucleotides not matched to a gene: 3. The CDR3 runs 14 residues. Germline V gene lookup returns CDR1 MNHEY and CDR2 SMNVEV (reference sequence). The CDR3 is CASSLAGGNSPLHF. CDR3 DNA: TGTGCCAGCAGTTTGGCAGGGGGAAATTCACCCCTCCACTTT.

This clonotype has at least ten counts. The J gene is TRBJ1-6, the V gene TRBV7-9, with 7 bases lining up with TRBD1. In germline, CDR1 is SEHNR, CDR2 FQNEAQ (reference sequence). Trimming removed 7 bases from V and 10 bases from J; junction bases left unmatched: 13. The CDR3 extends over 15 amino acids. The CDR3 DNA sequence: TGTGCCAGCAAACCGACAGGGAGAAGTTCATCACCCCTCCACTTT. This gives the protein CASKPTGRSSSPLHF.